The clone carrying this TCR beta chain was seen a handful of times. Antigen unknown. A read error may account for a junction end that differs from germline. The DNA ends 3 residues before the CDR3 does, and the rest of the CDR3 is filled in from the germline J gene. The sample is drawn from a study of T cell clonality in common variable immunodeficiency. The study, taken as a whole, reports: Common variable immunodeficiency TCR beta sequences reportedly had fewer deletions and N-nucleotide insertions. Shared TCRbeta clones were fewer between CVID subjects than controls.

The CDR3 consists of 15 residues. The germline CDR1 and CDR2 sequences are SSHAT and FNYEAQ (reference sequence). Both groups were predominantly of Caucasian heritage. Control and CVID samples contributed equal amounts of genomic DNA. TCRdb keeps only in-frame clones here, not all; method: immunoSEQ multiplex PCR. The sample is made up of around 21,000 clones, none counted only once. The sequenced sample consisted of peripheral blood mononuclear cells. The chain joins TRBV7-7 to TRBJ1-5; perhaps TRBD1 as D (6 bases). The source is a human donor with common variable immunodeficiency. The part of the CDR3 DNA that was read is TGTGCTAGCAGCTTCCGAGGGGGTTATAGGCAGCCC. This encodes CASSFRGGYRQP. The entire CDR3 reads CASSFRGGYRQPQHF.